Listed below are T cell receptor beta chains from one sample, sequenced in a study of blood T cell repertoires in COVID-19. Assay: immunoSEQ multiplex PCR; the TCRdb copy retains only in-frame clones and omits some. The sample has approximately 300,000 clones, around nine tenths seen once. The sequencing input was peripheral blood. The receptors here all came from a man between 35 and 55 years old with acute or convalescent COVID-19. Both conserved end residues are part of each CDR3. The order of the fields is clone size, D gene, J gene, V gene, CDR3 DNA, CDR3 protein. The D gene is left open where the match is weak. Only part of the rows carry a size: once, few, many, or a class if the clone is expanded.

few	.	TRBJ1-1	TRBV5-1	TGCGCCAGCAGCTTGGACAGCATGAACACTGAAGCTTTCTTT	CASSLDSMNTEAFF
.	TRBD1	TRBJ2-7	TRBV19	TGTGCCAGTAGTACCTATGACAGGGGAAGAGGCGAGCAGTACTTC	CASSTYDRGRGEQYF
.	.	TRBJ1-4	TRBV11-1	TGTGCCAGCAGCTTAGATTTCGATGAAAAACTGTTTTTT	CASSLDFDEKLFF
.	.	TRBJ2-1	TRBV24-1	TGTGCCACCAGCGGGAAAAACAATGAGCAGTTCTTC	CATSGKNNEQFF
.	.	TRBJ1-1	TRBV27	TGTGCCAGCAGCGACAGCGCCCGCCGGGCTTTCTTT	CASSDSARRAFF
.	TRBD1	TRBJ1-1	TRBV19	TGTGCCAGTACCGACAGGGGAAGGACTGAAGCTTTCTTT	CASTDRGRTEAFF
.	TRBD1	TRBJ2-4	TRBV6-5	TGTGCCAGCAGCGTAGGGGGACAGGGAAACATTCAGTACTTC	CASSVGGQGNIQYF
.	TRBD1	TRBJ2-5	TRBV2	TGTGCCAGCAGTGGAGGACAGGGGAATTTTGAGACCCAGTACTTC	CASSGGQGNFETQYF
.	.	TRBJ2-2	TRBV5-4	TGTGCCAGCAGCTTATTCGACACCGGGGAGCTGTTTTTT	CASSLFDTGELFF
.	TRBD1	TRBJ1-2	TRBV23-1	TGCGCCAGCAGTCGAGTCGGGGACAGCGAGTATGGCTACACCTTC	CASSRVGDSEYGYTF
.	TRBD1	TRBJ2-2	TRBV15	TGTGCCACCAGCAGCCCCGGGACAGGGGTTACGGGGGAGCTGTTTTTT	CATSSPGTGVTGELFF
.	.	TRBJ2-7	TRBV27	TGTGCCAGCAGGCCCACGGGGGGCAGGTACGAGCAGTACTTC	CASRPTGGRYEQYF
.	TRBD1	TRBJ1-2	TRBV5-1	TGCGCCAGCAGCTTAACAGGGGGAGTGGATGGCTACACCTTC	CASSLTGGVDGYTF
once	.	TRBJ2-3	TRBV7-7	TGTGCCAGCAGCTTAGGGTCCAGTGTAACAGATACGCAGTATTTT	CASSLGSSVTDTQYF
.	TRBD1	TRBJ2-7	TRBV5-5	TGTGCCAGCAGCCTTTCCTTCGGGACAGGGACCTACGAGCAGTACTTC	CASSLSFGTGTYEQYF
.	TRBD2	TRBJ2-7	TRBV7-9	TGTGCCAGCAGCTCACAACGTCCAAGGGCGGGGGACGAGCAGTACTTC	CASSSQRPRAGDEQYF
.	TRBD1	TRBJ2-1	TRBV6-6	TGTGCCAGCAGTTACTGGACAGGGGGCGCAGGGCTCTTC	CASSYWTGGAGLF
.	.	TRBJ1-5	TRBV5-1	TGCGCCAGCAGTTCCGACGGACAGCTCAATCAGCCCCAGCATTTT	CASSSDGQLNQPQHF
.	TRBD1	TRBJ2-4	TRBV6-1	TGTGCCAGCAGTGAAGGGACAGGGATTTTGGACAAAAACATTCAGTACTTC	CASSEGTGILDKNIQYF
.	TRBD1	TRBJ1-6	TRBV5-4	TGTGCCAGCAGCACGGACAGGTTTTCACCCCTCCACTTT	CASSTDRFSPLHF
.	TRBD2	TRBJ2-7	TRBV13	TGTGCCAGCAGCCCAAGGGAGGGGCAGAGGACCTACGAGCAGTACTTC	CASSPREGQRTYEQYF
.	TRBD1	TRBJ2-1	TRBV11-1	TGTGCCAGCAGCCTTCCCCGGGACAGCCTTAAGGATGAGCAGTTCTTC	CASSLPRDSLKDEQFF
.	TRBD1	TRBJ1-4	TRBV2	TGTGCCAGCAGCGGGACAGGGATAAATGAAAAACTGTTTTTT	CASSGTGINEKLFF
once	TRBD1	TRBJ1-1	TRBV19	TGTGCCAGTAGTCAAACCGGGACAGGGAAGAACACTGAAGCTTTCTTT	CASSQTGTGKNTEAFF
few	.	TRBJ1-1	TRBV25-1	TGTGCCAGCAGTGACACACGATATCTACAGACTGAAGCTTTCTTT	CASSDTRYLQTEAFF